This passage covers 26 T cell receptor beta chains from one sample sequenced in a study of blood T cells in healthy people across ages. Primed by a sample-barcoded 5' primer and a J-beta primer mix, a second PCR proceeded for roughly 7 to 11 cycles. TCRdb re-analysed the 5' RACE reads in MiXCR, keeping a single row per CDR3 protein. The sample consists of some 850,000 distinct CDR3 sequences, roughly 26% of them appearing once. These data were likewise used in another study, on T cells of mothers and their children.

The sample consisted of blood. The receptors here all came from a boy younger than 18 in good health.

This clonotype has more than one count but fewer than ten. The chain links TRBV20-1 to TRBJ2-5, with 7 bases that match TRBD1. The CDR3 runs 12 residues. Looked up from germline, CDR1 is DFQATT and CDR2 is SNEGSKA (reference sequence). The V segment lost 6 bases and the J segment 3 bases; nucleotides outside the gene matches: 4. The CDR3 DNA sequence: TGCAGTGCCCAAGGACAGGAAGAGACCCAGTACTTC. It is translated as CSAQGQEETQYF.

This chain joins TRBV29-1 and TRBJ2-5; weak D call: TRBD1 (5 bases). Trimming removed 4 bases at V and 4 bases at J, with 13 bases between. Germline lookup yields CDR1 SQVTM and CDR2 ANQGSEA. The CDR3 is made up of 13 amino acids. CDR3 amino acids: CSVVWQGLETQYF. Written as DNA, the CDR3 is TGCAGCGTTGTGTGGCAGGGTTTAGAGACCCAGTACTTC.

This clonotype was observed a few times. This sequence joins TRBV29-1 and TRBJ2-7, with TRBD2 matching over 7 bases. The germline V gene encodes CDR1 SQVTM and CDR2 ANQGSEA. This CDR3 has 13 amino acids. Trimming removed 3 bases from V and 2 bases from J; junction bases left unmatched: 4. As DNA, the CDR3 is TGCAGCGTTGAGGGGGGGACCCCCTACGAGCAGTACTTC. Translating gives CSVEGGTPYEQYF.

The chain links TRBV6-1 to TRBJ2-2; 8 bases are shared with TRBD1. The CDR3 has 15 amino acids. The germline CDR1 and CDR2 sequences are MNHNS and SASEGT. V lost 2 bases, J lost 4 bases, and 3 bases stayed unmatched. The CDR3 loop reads CASSEQGAGTGELFF. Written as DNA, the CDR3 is TGTGCCAGCAGTGAACAGGGGGCGGGCACCGGGGAGCTGTTTTTT.

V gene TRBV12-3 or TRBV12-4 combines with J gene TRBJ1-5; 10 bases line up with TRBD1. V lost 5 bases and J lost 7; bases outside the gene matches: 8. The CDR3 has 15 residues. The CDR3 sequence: CASSPGQGVRQPQHF. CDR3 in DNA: TGTGCCAGCAGTCCCGGACAGGGGGTAAGGCAGCCCCAGCATTTT.

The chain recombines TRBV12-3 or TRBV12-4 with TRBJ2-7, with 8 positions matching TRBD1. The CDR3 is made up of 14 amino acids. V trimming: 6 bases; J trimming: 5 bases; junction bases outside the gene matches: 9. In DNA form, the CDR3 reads TGTGCCAGCAGACCTGGACAGGGAGAGGACGAGCAGTACTTC. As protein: CASRPGQGEDEQYF.

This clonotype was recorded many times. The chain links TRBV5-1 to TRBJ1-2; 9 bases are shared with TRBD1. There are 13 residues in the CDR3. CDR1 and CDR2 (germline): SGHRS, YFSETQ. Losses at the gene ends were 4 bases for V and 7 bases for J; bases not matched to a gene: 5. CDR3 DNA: TGCGCCAGCAGCGGGGGACAGGGATTTGGCTACACCTTC. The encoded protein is CASSGGQGFGYTF.

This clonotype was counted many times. The CDR3 reads CASSFGGGNTGELFF. In DNA, the CDR3 is TGTGCCAGCAGCTTCGGCGGGGGGAACACCGGGGAGCTGTTTTTT. This chain links TRBV11-2 with TRBJ2-2, with TRBD2 matching over 7 bases. Germline V gene data show CDR1 as SGHAT and CDR2 as FQNNGV. Trimming removed 3 bases from V and 1 base from J; junction bases left unmatched: 2. The CDR3 is 15 residues long. Using reference TRBV11-2 and TRBJ2-2 for the parts outside the CDR3, the full variable domain is EAGVAQSPRYKIIEKRQSVAFWCNPISGHATLYWYQQILGQGPKLLIQFQNNGVVDDSQLPKDRFSAERLKGVDSTLKIQPAKLEDSAVYLCASSFGGGNTGELFFGEGSRLTVL.

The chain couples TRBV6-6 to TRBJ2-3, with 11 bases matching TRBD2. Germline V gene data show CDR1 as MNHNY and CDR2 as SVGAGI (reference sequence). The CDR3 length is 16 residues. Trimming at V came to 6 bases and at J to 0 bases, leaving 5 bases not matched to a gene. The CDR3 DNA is TGTGCCAGCAGATTGACTAGCGGGATCAGCACAGATACGCAGTATTTT. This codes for CASRLTSGISTDTQYF.

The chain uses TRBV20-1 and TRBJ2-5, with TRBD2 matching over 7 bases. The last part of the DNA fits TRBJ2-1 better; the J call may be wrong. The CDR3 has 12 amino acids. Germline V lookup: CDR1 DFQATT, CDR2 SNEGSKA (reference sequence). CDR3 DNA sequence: TGCAGTGCTAGAGATGGGAGGGCTGAGCAGTTCTTC. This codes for CSARDGRAEQFF.

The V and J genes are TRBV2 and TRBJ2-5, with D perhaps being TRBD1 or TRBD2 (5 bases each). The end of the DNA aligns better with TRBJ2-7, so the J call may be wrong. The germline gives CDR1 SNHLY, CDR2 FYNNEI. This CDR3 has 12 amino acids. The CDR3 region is CASGTLSDEQYF. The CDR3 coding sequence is TGTGCCAGCGGGACCCTTTCGGACGAGCAGTACTTC.

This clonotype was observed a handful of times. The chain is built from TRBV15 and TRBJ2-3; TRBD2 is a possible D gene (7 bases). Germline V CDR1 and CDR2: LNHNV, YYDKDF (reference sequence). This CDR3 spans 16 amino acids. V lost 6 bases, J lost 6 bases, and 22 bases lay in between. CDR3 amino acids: CATSAGPRGASDTQYF. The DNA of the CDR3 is TGTGCCACCAGTGCGGGGCCCCGGGGGGCATCCGATACGCAGTATTTT. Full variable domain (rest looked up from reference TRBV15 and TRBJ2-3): DAMVIQNPRYQVTQFGKPVTLSCSQTLNHNVMYWYQQKSSQAPKLLFHYYDKDFNNEADTPDNFQSRRPNTSFCFLDIRSPGLGDTAMYLCATSAGPRGASDTQYFGPGTRLTVL.

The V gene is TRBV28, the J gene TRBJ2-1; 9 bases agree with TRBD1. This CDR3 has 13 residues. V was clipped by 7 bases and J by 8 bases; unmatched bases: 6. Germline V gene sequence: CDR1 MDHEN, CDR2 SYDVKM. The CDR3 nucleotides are TGTGCCAGCAACGGACAGGGGTACGATGAGCAGTTCTTC. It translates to CASNGQGYDEQFF.

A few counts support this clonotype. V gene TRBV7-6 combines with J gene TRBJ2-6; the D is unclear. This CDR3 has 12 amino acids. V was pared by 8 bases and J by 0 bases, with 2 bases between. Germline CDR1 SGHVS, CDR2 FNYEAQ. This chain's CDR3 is CASLSGANVLTF. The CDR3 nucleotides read TGTGCCAGCCTCTCTGGGGCCAACGTCCTGACTTTC.

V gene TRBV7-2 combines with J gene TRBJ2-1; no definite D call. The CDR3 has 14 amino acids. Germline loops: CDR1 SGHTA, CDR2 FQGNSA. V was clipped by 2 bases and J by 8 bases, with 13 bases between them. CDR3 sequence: CASSLTSGFDEQFF. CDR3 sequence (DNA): TGTGCCAGCAGCTTAACAAGTGGGTTTGATGAGCAGTTCTTC.

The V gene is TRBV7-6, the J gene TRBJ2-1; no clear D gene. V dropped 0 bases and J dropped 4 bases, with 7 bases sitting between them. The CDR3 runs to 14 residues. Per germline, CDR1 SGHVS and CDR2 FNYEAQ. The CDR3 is CASSLATEYNEQFF. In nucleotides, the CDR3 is TGTGCCAGCAGCTTAGCCACAGAGTACAATGAGCAGTTCTTC.

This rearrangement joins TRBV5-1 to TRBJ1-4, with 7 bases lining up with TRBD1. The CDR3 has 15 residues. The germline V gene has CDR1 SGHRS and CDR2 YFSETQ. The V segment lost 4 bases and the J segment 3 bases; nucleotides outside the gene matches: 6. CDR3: CASSPDREANEKLFF. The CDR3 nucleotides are TGCGCCAGCAGCCCCGACAGGGAGGCTAATGAAAAACTGTTTTTT.

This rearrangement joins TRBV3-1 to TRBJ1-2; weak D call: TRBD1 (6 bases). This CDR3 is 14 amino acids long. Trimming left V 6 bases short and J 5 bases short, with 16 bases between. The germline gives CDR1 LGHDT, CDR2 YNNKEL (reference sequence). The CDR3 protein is CASRPAGTFYGYTF. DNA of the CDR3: TGTGCCAGCAGGCCGGCCGGGACATTTTATGGCTACACCTTC.

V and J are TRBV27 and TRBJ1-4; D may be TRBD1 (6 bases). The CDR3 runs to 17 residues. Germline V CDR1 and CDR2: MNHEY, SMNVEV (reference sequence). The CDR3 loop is CASGEGREYATNEKLFF. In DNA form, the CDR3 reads TGTGCTTCAGGGGAGGGGCGGGAGTACGCAACTAATGAAAAACTGTTTTTT.

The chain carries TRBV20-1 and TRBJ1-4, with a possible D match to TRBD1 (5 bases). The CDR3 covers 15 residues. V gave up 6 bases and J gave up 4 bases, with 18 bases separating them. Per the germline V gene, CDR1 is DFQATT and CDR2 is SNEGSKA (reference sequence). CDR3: CSAPDPRDYNEKLFF. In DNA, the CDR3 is TGCAGTGCCCCAGACCCCAGGGATTATAATGAAAAACTGTTTTTT.

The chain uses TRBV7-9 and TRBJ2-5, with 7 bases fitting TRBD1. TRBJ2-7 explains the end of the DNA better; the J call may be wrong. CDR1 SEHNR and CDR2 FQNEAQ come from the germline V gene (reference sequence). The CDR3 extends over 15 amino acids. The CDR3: CASSSLGQDPYEQYF. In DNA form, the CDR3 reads TGTGCCAGCAGCTCCCTAGGACAGGACCCCTACGAGCAGTACTTC.

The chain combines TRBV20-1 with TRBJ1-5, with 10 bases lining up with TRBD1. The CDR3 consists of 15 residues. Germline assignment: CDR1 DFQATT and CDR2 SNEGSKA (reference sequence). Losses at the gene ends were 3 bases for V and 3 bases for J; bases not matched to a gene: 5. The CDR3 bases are TGCAGTGCTAGCAGGACAGGGGGAACCAATCAGCCCCAGCATTTT. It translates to CSASRTGGTNQPQHF.

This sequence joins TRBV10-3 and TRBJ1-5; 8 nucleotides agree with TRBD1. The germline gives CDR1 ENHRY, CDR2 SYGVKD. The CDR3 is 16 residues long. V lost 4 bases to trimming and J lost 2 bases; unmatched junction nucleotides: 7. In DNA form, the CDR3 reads TGTGCCATCAGTGTCTCAGGGGGCGCGGGCAATCAGCCCCAGCATTTT. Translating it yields CAISVSGGAGNQPQHF.

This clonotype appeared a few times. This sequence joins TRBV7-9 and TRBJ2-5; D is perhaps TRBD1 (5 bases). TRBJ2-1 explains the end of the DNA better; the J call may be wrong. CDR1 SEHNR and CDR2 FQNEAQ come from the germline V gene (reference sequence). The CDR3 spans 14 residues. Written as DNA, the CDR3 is TGTGCCAGCAGCCCCCGGACAAGTGAGGATGAGCAGTTCTTC. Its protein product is CASSPRTSEDEQFF.

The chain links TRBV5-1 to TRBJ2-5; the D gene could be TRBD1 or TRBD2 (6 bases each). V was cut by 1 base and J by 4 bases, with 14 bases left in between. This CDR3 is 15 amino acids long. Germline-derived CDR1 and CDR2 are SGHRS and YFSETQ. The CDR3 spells CASSLLQGGIETQYF. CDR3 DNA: TGCGCCAGCAGCTTGCTACAGGGAGGTATAGAGACCCAGTACTTC.

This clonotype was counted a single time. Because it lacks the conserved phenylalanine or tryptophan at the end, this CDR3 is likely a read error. Written as DNA, the CDR3 is TGTGCCAGCGCATCCCTGGTCAGGGTTGGGGAGACCCAGTACGTC. Protein: CASASLVRVGETQYV. The chain joins TRBV7-8 to TRBJ2-1, with a possible D match to TRBD1 (5 bases). The end of the DNA is better explained by TRBJ2-5, so the J call may be wrong. This CDR3 contains 15 residues. CDR1 and CDR2 from the germline V gene are SGHVS and FQNEAQ.